One sample yielded the 3 T cell receptor beta chains listed below, sequenced in a study of OX40 agonist ivuxolimab in advanced cancers. The data were produced by immunoSEQ multiplex PCR, yet TCRdb's version contains in-frame clones alone and is incomplete. The sample has tens of thousands of clones, 85% seen once. This specimen was CD4+ or CD8+ T cells sorted from blood, taken in a trial of the OX40 agonist ivuxolimab. The receptors were sampled from an adult with an advanced solid tumor such as melanoma, head and neck, liver or kidney cancer.

The V gene is TRBV10-1, the J gene TRBJ2-1, with TRBD1 identical over 9 bases. Germline-derived CDR1 and CDR2 are WNHNN and SYGVQD (reference sequence). The ends lost 11 bases at V and 4 bases at J; junction bases unmatched: 3. CDR3 length: 12 residues. The CDR3 loop reads CAGTGRYNEQFF. In DNA, the CDR3 is TGCGCCGGGACAGGGCGGTACAATGAGCAGTTCTTC.

The rearrangement uses TRBV19 and TRBJ1-2; 8 nucleotides align to TRBD1. Losses at the gene ends were 6 bases for V and 7 bases for J; bases not matched to a gene: 7. Germline V CDR1 and CDR2: LNHDA, SQIVND (reference sequence). The CDR3 is 13 amino acids. The CDR3 sequence is CASSLDRVSGYTF. CDR3 nucleotides: TGTGCCAGTAGCCTGGACAGGGTTAGTGGCTACACCTTC.

The chain links TRBV5-1 to TRBJ2-2; D is perhaps TRBD1 or TRBD2 (5 bases each). The CDR3 has 15 amino acids. The germline V gene has CDR1 SGHRS and CDR2 YFSETQ. Trimming removed 4 bases at V and 6 bases at J, with 16 bases between. The CDR3 DNA reads as TGCGCCAGCAGCGAGGATTCCCTGGGGGCCGGGGAGCTGTTTTTT. Encoded protein: CASSEDSLGAGELFF.